Below are 30 T cell receptor beta chains sequenced from a single sample in a study of cytomegalovirus exposure and HLA in healthy donors. TCRdb's copy holds only in-frame clones and misses some; the assay was immunoSEQ multiplex PCR. The sample has under 95,000 clones, nearly 95% seen once. Input material: PBMCs. Receptors were obtained from a young woman in good health and CMV-seronegative.

V usage is TRBV5-4 and J usage is TRBJ2-1, with 13 positions matching TRBD2. V trimming: 4 bases; J trimming: 1 base; junction bases outside the gene matches: 2. Germline assignment: CDR1 SGHNT and CDR2 YYREEE (reference sequence). This CDR3 has 16 residues. DNA for the CDR3: TGTGCCAGCAGCCTGGGACTAGCGGGATCCTACAATGAGCAGTTCTTC. Translated: CASSLGLAGSYNEQFF.

This sequence joins TRBV30 and TRBJ1-5; D gene ambiguous. V was clipped by 5 bases and J by 5 bases, with 13 bases between them. The germline V gene has CDR1 GTSNPN and CDR2 SVGIG (reference sequence). This CDR3 region has 13 residues. The CDR3 loop reads CAWGFGLYQPQHF. DNA of the CDR3: TGTGCCTGGGGATTTGGGCTGTATCAGCCCCAGCATTTT.

The V call is TRBV5-4, the J call TRBJ1-1; D not resolved. CDR3 length equals 13 residues. Germline V gene sequence: CDR1 SGHNT, CDR2 YYREEE (reference sequence). Trimming stripped 3 bases from V and 4 bases from J, with 10 bases between. CDR3 protein: CASSSGVLTEAFF. The CDR3 DNA follows: TGTGCCAGCAGCTCGGGAGTCCTCACTGAAGCTTTCTTT.

J is TRBJ2-3 and V is TRBV7-3, with D hard to call. There are 14 residues in the CDR3. Germline CDR1 SGHTA, CDR2 FQGTGA. V lost 3 bases to trimming and J lost 1 base, with 8 bases between them. CDR3 in amino acids: CASSFLAGTDTQYF. The CDR3 region has the DNA TGTGCCAGCAGCTTTCTCGCGGGCACAGATACGCAGTATTTT.

The V gene is TRBV12-5, the J gene TRBJ1-4; TRBD1 matches 7 bases. This CDR3 contains 20 residues. In germline, CDR1 is LGHNT, CDR2 FRNRAP. V was pared by 0 bases and J by 0 bases, with 13 bases of the junction left unmatched. The CDR3 here is CASGLVRKQGQTATNEKLFF. As DNA, the CDR3 is TGTGCTAGTGGTTTGGTACGTAAACAGGGGCAGACGGCAACTAATGAAAAACTGTTTTTT.

The chain recombines TRBV5-1 with TRBJ2-5; 8 nucleotides line up with TRBD1. Germline CDR1 and CDR2: SGHRS and YFSETQ. V lost 4 bases, J lost 3 bases, and 5 bases stayed unmatched. The CDR3 is 14 residues long. In DNA, the CDR3 is TGCGCCAGCAGCCCACGGACAGGGAAAGAGACCCAGTACTTC. As protein: CASSPRTGKETQYF.

The V and J genes are TRBV5-1 and TRBJ1-5; 9 bases are a match to TRBD1. The CDR3 loop spans 17 amino acids. CDR1 is SGHRS, CDR2 YFSETQ, per germline. V was pared by 4 bases and J by 1 base, with 9 bases of the junction left unmatched. CDR3 in DNA: TGCGCCAGCAGCGTCGGGACAGGGATCTTAAGCAATCAGCCCCAGCATTTT. Residues: CASSVGTGILSNQPQHF.

The chain has TRBV7-2 and TRBJ2-7; D perhaps matches TRBD2 (6 bases). Per germline, CDR1 SGHTA and CDR2 FQGNSA. Trimming left V 1 base short and J 3 bases short, with 10 bases between. The CDR3 has 14 residues. The CDR3 loop reads CASSLDAGFYEQYF. CDR3 nucleotides: TGTGCCAGCAGCTTAGATGCGGGGTTCTACGAGCAGTACTTC.

The chain links TRBV4-3 to TRBJ2-1; 7 nucleotides align to TRBD2. The CDR3 runs to 17 residues. V shed 0 bases and J 4 bases; nucleotides not matched to a gene: 9. Germline V gene sequence: CDR1 LGHNA, CDR2 YSLEER. CDR3 protein: CASSQDMGGGGYNEQFF. The DNA for the CDR3 is TGCGCCAGCAGCCAAGATATGGGGGGGGGAGGATACAATGAGCAGTTCTTC.

The chain links TRBV6-4 to TRBJ2-1; 12 bases line up with TRBD1. Trimming cost V 3 bases and J 8 bases; bases outside gene matches: 2. The CDR3 extends over 14 amino acids. Germline CDR1 and CDR2: MRHNA and SNTAGT. As DNA, the CDR3 is TGTGCCAGCAGTGAGGGACAGGGGGCTCATGAGCAGTTCTTC. Translation: CASSEGQGAHEQFF.

The CDR3 sequence is CASRAGQVAGANVLTF. The DNA of the CDR3 is TGTGCCAGCAGGGCTGGACAGGTCGCTGGGGCCAACGTCCTGACTTTC. The V gene is TRBV7-9, the J gene TRBJ2-6; the match to TRBD1 covers 7 bases. The CDR3 loop spans 16 amino acids. Unmatched junction bases numbered 7, after V lost 6 bases and J lost 2 bases. CDR1 SEHNR and CDR2 FQNEAQ come from the germline V gene (reference sequence).

CDR3 coding DNA: TGTGCCAGCTCACGACTAGCGGGAGTCTACGAGCAGTACTTC. Translating it yields CASSRLAGVYEQYF. The rearrangement joins TRBV6-1 to TRBJ2-7; 12 bases agree with TRBD2. V lost 8 bases and J lost 3; bases outside the gene matches: 5. Germline CDR1 is MNHNS and CDR2 is SASEGT. CDR3 length equals 14 residues.

With regard to this clone: Compared with germline, one end of the junction differs, possibly owing to a read error. The gene calls are TRBV7-9 and TRBJ2-5; 10 bases match TRBD1. This CDR3 contains 16 residues. Germline CDR1 is SEHNR and CDR2 is FQNEAQ (reference sequence). The CDR3 nucleotides are TGTGCCAGCAGCGTAGCCGGGACAGGGGTACAAGAGACCCAGTACTTC. Protein sequence: CASSVAGTGVQETQYF.

V and J are TRBV27 and TRBJ2-6; D remains ambiguous. V was cut by 8 bases and J by 0 bases, with 5 bases left in between. The CDR3 spans 13 residues. The germline gives CDR1 MNHEY, CDR2 SMNVEV (reference sequence). The CDR3 loop reads CASRSSGANVLTF. For the CDR3, the DNA is TGTGCCAGCCGGAGCTCTGGGGCCAACGTCCTGACTTTC.

This sequence joins TRBV2 and TRBJ2-7, with D perhaps matching TRBD2 (5 bases). This CDR3 is built from 10 residues. Germline CDR1 and CDR2: SNHLY and FYNNEI. V lost 8 bases and J 12 bases, leaving 14 bases between the germline ends. CDR3 DNA: TGTGCCAGCGGAAGGGAGTTCGGGTACTTC. This sequence encodes CASGREFGYF.

This chain links TRBV5-6 with TRBJ1-2; 7 bases are shared with TRBD1. CDR3 length: 15 residues. V was clipped by 2 bases and J by 5 bases; unmatched bases: 9. Germline CDR1 SGHDT, CDR2 YYEEEE. The CDR3 loop is CASSFGQAPFYGYTF. The CDR3 DNA reads as TGTGCCAGCAGCTTTGGACAGGCCCCCTTTTATGGCTACACCTTC.

The chain couples TRBV21-1 to TRBJ2-3; the table's D call TRBD2 went unverified against the DNA. TRBV21-1 is tagged as a pseudogene. This CDR3 region has 15 residues. CDR3 sequence: CASMRSGTFTDTQYF. Written as DNA, the CDR3 is TGTGCCAGCATGAGATCCGGGACTTTCACAGATACGCAGTATTTT.

This chain links TRBV19 with TRBJ2-2; 8 bases agree with TRBD1. J was trimmed by 2 bases and V by 8 bases; bases with no gene match: 7. Per the germline V gene, CDR1 is LNHDA and CDR2 is SQIVND (reference sequence). The CDR3 contains 15 residues. DNA for the CDR3: TGTGCCAGTCCGGGGGCAGGGGGCAACACCGGGGAGCTGTTTTTT. Protein product: CASPGAGGNTGELFF.

The chain joins TRBV5-4 to TRBJ1-2, with 8 bases that match TRBD1. CDR3 size: 15 residues. J lost 5 bases, V lost 3 bases, and 9 bases had no gene match. Looked up from germline, CDR1 is SGHNT and CDR2 is YYREEE (reference sequence). The CDR3 coding sequence is TGTGCCAGCAGCTCCCGGGACAGGAGTTTTTATGGCTACACCTTC. As protein: CASSSRDRSFYGYTF.

The chain uses TRBV14 and TRBJ1-2, with D hard to call. The V end was cut by 5 bases, the J end by 6 bases, with 22 bases between. This CDR3 is 16 amino acids long. CDR1 and CDR2 (germline): SGHDN, FVKESK. The CDR3 bases are TGTGCCAGCAGCAAACCACCTGGGCCAACAAAGGATGGCTACACCTTC. It codes for CASSKPPGPTKDGYTF.

A single count supports this clone. V gene TRBV7-9 combines with J gene TRBJ2-1; maybe TRBD1 (5 bases). Germline V gives CDR1 SEHNR, CDR2 FQNEAQ (reference sequence). Trimming removed 5 bases from V and 1 base from J, with 24 bases in between. This CDR3 is 19 amino acids long. As DNA, the CDR3 is TGTGCCAGCAGCCCAAACCCCAGCTTGGGGCAGTTTTCCTACAATGAGCAGTTCTTC. Its protein product is CASSPNPSLGQFSYNEQFF.

The V call is TRBV30, the J call TRBJ2-5; D is perhaps TRBD2 (6 bases). The CDR3 is 15 amino acids. The germline CDR1 and CDR2 sequences are GTSNPN and SVGIG (reference sequence). The V end lost 0 bases, the J end lost 5 bases, and 16 bases lay between the germline ends. Written as DNA, the CDR3 is TGTGCCTGGAGTGTAGTCCAGGGACTCGGGGAGACCCAGTACTTC. Translated, it gives CAWSVVQGLGETQYF. Full variable domain (missing parts from reference TRBV30 and TRBJ2-5): SQTIHQWPATLVQPVGSPLSLECTVEGTSNPNLYWYRQAAGRGLQLLFYSVGIGQISSEVPQNLSASRPQDRQFILSSKKLLLSDSGFYLCAWSVVQGLGETQYFGPGTRLLVL.

This chain joins TRBV9 and TRBJ2-3; no clear D. Germline assignment: CDR1 SGDLS and CDR2 YYNGEE. Between the trimmed V and J ends, which lost 4 bases and 5 bases, there was a span of 8 bases. CDR3 size: 12 residues. The CDR3, as DNA: TGTGCCAGCAGCTTCCTCGGAGATACGCAGTATTTT. It specifies CASSFLGDTQYF.

The chain joins TRBV6-1 to TRBJ2-7, with no clear D. Germline CDR1 and CDR2: MNHNS and SASEGT. This CDR3 is 16 amino acids long. V lost 1 base to trimming and J lost 1 base, with 14 bases between them. The CDR3 protein is CASSEDFPLRSYEQYF. As DNA, the CDR3 is TGTGCCAGCAGTGAAGACTTTCCTTTGAGGTCCTACGAGCAGTACTTC.

The rearrangement links TRBV28 to TRBJ2-5; D call uncertain. Germline-derived CDR1 and CDR2 are MDHEN and SYDVKM. CDR3 length: 13 residues. V lost 6 bases, J lost 4 bases, and 12 bases lay in between. The CDR3 sequence: CASSLGRVETQYF. In DNA form, the CDR3 reads TGTGCCAGCAGCCTGGGCCGAGTAGAGACCCAGTACTTC. Using reference TRBV28 and TRBJ2-5 for the parts outside the CDR3, the full variable domain is DVKVTQSSRYLVKRTGEKVFLECVQDMDHENMFWYRQDPGLGLRLIYFSYDVKMKEKGDIPEGYSVSREKKERFSLILESASTNQTSMYLCASSLGRVETQYFGPGTRLLVL.

J is TRBJ1-1 and V is TRBV7-8; 9 nucleotides agree with TRBD1. V gave up 5 bases and J gave up 4 bases; unmatched junction bases: 8. From germline, CDR1 is SGHVS and CDR2 FQNEAQ. The CDR3 spans 15 residues. CDR3 sequence (DNA): TGTGCCAGCAGCCTCCGGGACAGGGAGGGCACTGAAGCTTTCTTT. It is translated as CASSLRDREGTEAFF.

The chain uses TRBV28 and TRBJ2-1; D is possibly TRBD1 (5 bases). Per germline, CDR1 MDHEN and CDR2 SYDVKM. The CDR3 extends over 15 amino acids. V shed 5 bases and J shed 4 bases, with 15 bases lying between them. CDR3 amino acids: CASSAGYRNYNEQFF. The CDR3 DNA reads TGTGCCAGCAGTGCCGGGTACAGGAATTACAATGAGCAGTTCTTC.

The gene calls are TRBV18 and TRBJ1-2; TRBD1 might be the D (5 bases). Trimming shortened V by 1 base and J by 5 bases, and 11 bases separated the two germline ends. The CDR3 runs to 14 residues. Germline CDR1 KGHSH, CDR2 LQKENI. Here the CDR3 reads CASSPQGTWYGYTF. CDR3 DNA: TGTGCCAGCTCACCACAGGGGACTTGGTATGGCTACACCTTC.

This clone appeared a single time. V usage is TRBV7-3 and J usage is TRBJ1-3; maybe TRBD1 (6 bases). The CDR3 totals 17 residues. Between the trimmed V and J ends, which lost 3 bases and 0 bases, there was a span of 15 bases. Germline V gene data show CDR1 as SGHTA and CDR2 as FQGTGA. The CDR3 DNA follows: TGTGCCAGCAGCTTGTTTAAGGGGGTCACCTCTGGAAACACCATATATTTT. As protein: CASSLFKGVTSGNTIYF.

The chain has TRBV5-1 and TRBJ2-3; perhaps TRBD1 as D (6 bases). Germline-derived CDR1 and CDR2 are SGHRS and YFSETQ. CDR3 size: 15 residues. Trimming shortened V by 1 base and J by 2 bases, and 11 bases separated the two germline ends. The CDR3 spells CASSLYRTDTDTQYF. CDR3 DNA: TGCGCCAGCAGCTTGTACCGGACAGACACAGATACGCAGTATTTT.